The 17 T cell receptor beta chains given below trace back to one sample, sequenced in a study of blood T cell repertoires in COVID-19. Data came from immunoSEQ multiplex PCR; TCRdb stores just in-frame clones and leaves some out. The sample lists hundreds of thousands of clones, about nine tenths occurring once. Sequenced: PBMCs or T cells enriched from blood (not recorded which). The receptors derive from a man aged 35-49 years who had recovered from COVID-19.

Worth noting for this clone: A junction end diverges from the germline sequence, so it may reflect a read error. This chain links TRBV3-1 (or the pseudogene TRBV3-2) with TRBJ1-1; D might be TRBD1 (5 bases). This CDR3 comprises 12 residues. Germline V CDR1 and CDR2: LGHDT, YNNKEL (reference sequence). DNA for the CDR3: TGTGCCAGCAGCCAATTGAACAGCCCAGGGATCTTT. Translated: CASSQLNSPGIF.

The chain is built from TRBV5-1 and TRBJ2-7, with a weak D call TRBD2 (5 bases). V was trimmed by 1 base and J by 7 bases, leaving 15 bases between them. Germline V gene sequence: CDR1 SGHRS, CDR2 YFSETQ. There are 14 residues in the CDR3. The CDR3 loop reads CASSLRSRGSEQYF. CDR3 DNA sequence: TGCGCCAGCAGCTTGAGGTCTCGCGGGTCAGAGCAGTACTTC.

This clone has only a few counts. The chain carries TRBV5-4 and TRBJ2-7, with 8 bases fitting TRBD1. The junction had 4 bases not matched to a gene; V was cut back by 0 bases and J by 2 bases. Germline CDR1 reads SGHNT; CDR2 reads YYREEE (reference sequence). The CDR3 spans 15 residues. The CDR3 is CASSLGTGGPYEQYF. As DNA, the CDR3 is TGTGCCAGCAGCTTGGGTACAGGGGGACCCTACGAGCAGTACTTC.

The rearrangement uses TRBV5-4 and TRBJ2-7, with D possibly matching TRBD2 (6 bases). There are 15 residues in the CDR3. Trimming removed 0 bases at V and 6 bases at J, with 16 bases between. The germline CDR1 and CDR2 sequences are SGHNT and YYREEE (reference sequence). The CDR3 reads CASSLGDRDLGEQYF. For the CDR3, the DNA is TGTGCCAGCAGCTTGGGGGATCGGGACTTGGGCGAGCAGTACTTC.

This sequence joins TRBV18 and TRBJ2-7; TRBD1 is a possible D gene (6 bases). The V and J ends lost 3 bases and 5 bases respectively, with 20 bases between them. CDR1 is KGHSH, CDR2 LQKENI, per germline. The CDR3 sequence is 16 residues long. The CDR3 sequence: CASSPEARGSYHEQYF. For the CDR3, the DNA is TGTGCCAGCTCACCGGAGGCTAGGGGGTCTTACCACGAGCAGTACTTC.

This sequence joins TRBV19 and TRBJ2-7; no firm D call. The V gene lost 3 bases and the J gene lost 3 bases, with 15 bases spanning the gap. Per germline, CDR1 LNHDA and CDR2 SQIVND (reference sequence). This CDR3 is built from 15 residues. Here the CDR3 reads CASSIQESSIYEQYF. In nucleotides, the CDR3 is TGTGCCAGTAGTATTCAGGAATCCAGCATCTACGAGCAGTACTTC.

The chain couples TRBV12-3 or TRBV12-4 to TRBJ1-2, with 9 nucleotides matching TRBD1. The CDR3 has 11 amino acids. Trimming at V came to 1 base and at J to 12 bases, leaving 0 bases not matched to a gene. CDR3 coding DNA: TGTGCCAGCAGTTTAGGGACAGGGGACACCTTC. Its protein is CASSLGTGDTF.

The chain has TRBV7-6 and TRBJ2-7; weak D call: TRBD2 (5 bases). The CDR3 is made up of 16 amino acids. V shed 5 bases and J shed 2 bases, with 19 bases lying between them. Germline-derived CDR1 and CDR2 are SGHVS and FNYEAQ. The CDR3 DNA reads TGTGCCAGCAGCCCAAGGGAGATCCTTATGACCTACGAGCAGTACTTC. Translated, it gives CASSPREILMTYEQYF.

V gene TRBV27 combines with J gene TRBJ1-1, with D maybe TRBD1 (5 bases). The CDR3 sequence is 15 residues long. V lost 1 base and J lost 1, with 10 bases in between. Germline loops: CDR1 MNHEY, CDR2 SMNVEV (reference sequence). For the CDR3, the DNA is TGTGCCAGCAGTTTATACCCCGGGGGGAACACTGAAGCTTTCTTT. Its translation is CASSLYPGGNTEAFF.

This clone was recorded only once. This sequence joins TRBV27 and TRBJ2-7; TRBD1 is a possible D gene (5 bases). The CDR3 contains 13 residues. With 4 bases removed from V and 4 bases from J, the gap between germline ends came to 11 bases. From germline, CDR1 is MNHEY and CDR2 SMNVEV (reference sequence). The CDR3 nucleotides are TGTGCCAGCAGTTCCGCGACAGATTACGAGCAGTACTTC. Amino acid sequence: CASSSATDYEQYF.

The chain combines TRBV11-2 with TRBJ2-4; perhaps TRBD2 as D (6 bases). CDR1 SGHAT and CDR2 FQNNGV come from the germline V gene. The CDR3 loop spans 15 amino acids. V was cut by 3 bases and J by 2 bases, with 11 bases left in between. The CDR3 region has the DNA TGTGCCAGCAGCTTGGCTGGAGGGACCAAAAACATTCAGTACTTC. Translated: CASSLAGGTKNIQYF.

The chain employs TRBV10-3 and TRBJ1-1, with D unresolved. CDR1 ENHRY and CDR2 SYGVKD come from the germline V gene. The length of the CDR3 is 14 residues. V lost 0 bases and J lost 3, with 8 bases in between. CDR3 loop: CAISESRGDTEAFF. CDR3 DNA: TGTGCCATCAGTGAGTCGAGAGGAGACACTGAAGCTTTCTTT.

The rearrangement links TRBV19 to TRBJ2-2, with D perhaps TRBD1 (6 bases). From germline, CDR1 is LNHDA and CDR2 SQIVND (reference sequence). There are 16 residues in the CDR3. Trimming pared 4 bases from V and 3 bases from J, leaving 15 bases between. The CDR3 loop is CASSTNRDIYTGELFF. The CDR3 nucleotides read TGTGCCAGTAGTACCAACCGGGACATATACACCGGGGAGCTGTTTTTT.

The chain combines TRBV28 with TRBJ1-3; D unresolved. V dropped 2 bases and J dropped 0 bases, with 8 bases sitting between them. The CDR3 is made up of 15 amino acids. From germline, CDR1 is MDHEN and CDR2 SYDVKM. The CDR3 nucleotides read TGTGCCAGCAGTTTAGGCGGCACCTCTGGAAACACCATATATTTT. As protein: CASSLGGTSGNTIYF. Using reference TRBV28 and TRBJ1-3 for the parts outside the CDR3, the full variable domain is DVKVTQSSRYLVKRTGEKVFLECVQDMDHENMFWYRQDPGLGLRLIYFSYDVKMKEKGDIPEGYSVSREKKERFSLILESASTNQTSMYLCASSLGGTSGNTIYFGEGSWLTVV.

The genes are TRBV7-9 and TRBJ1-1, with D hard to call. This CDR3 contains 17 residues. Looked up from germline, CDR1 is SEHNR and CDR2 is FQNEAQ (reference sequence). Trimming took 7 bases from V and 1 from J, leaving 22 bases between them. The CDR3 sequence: CASTLSGSWVRNTEAFF. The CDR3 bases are TGTGCCAGCACTCTCTCGGGTAGTTGGGTTAGGAACACTGAAGCTTTCTTT. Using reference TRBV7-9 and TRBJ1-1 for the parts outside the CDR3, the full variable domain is DTGVSQNPRHKITKRGQNVTFRCDPISEHNRLYWYRQTLGQGPEFLTYFQNEAQLEKSRLLSDRFSAERPKGSFSTLEIQRTEQGDSAMYLCASTLSGSWVRNTEAFFGQGTRLTVV.

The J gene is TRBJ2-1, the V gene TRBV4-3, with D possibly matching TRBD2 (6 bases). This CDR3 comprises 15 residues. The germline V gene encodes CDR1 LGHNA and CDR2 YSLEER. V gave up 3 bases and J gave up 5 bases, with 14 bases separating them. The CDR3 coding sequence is TGCGCCAGCAGCCATGGGGAGGAGCTAGACAATGAGCAGTTCTTC. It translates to CASSHGEELDNEQFF.

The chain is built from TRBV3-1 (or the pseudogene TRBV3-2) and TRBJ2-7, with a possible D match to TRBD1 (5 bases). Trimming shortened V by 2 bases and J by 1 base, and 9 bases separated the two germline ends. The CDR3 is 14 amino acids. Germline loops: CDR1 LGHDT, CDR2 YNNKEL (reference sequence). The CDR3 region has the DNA TGTGCCAGCAGCCAACAACAGGATTCCTACGAGCAGTACTTC. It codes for CASSQQQDSYEQYF.